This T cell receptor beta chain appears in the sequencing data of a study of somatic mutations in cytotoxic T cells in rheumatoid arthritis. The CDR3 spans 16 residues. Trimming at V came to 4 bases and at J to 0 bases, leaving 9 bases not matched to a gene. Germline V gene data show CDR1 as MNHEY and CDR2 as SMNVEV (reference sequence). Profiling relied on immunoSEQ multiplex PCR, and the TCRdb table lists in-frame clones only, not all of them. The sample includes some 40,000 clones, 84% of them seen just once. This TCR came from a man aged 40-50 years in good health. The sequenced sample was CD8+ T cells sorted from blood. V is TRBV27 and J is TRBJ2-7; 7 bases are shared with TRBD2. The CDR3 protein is CASSSPGGMSSYEQYF. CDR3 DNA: TGTGCCAGCAGTTCCCCGGGAGGCATGAGCTCCTACGAGCAGTACTTC.